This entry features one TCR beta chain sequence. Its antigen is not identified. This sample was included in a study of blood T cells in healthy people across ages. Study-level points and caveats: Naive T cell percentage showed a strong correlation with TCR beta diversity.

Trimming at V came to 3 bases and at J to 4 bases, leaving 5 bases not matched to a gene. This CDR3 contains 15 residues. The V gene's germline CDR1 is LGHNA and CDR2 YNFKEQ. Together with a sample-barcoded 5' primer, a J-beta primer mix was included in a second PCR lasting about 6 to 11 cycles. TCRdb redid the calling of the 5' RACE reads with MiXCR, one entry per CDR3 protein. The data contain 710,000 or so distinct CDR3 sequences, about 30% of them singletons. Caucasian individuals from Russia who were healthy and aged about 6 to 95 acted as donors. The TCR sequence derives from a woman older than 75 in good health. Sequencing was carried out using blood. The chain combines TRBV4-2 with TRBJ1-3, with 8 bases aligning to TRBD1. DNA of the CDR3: TGTGCCAGCAGCCAGGCAGGGGGCGGAGGAAACACCATATATTTT. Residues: CASSQAGGGGNTIYF.